The 15 T cell receptor beta chains below all came from one sample that was sequenced in a study of T cell changes during pregnancy in multiple sclerosis. Here immunoSEQ multiplex PCR was the method, and the copy in TCRdb shows in-frame clones only, minus some. The repertoire holds more than 35,000 clones, about 89% seen once, with around 0.48% in the top ten. The material sequenced was CD4+ T cells from peripheral blood mononuclear cells, taken in the third trimester of pregnancy. These receptors were collected from a female donor in good health, enrolled as a control in a pregnancy study.

J is TRBJ2-3 and V is TRBV2; D gene ambiguous. Germline V lookup: CDR1 SNHLY, CDR2 FYNNEI. The CDR3 has 14 residues. Trimming pared 2 bases from V and 2 bases from J, leaving 8 bases between. The CDR3 sequence is CASSEIIPTDTQYF. The CDR3 coding sequence is TGTGCCAGCAGTGAAATCATCCCCACAGATACGCAGTATTTT.

The chain couples TRBV19 to TRBJ2-3, with 8 bases matching TRBD2. Unmatched junction bases numbered 8, after V lost 0 bases and J lost 3 bases. The CDR3 is made up of 17 amino acids. The germline gives CDR1 LNHDA, CDR2 SQIVND (reference sequence). The CDR3 loop is CASSIDRDGGATDTQYF. The CDR3 DNA is TGTGCCAGTAGTATAGATCGGGACGGGGGGGCTACAGATACGCAGTATTTT. Looking up the rest from reference TRBV19 and TRBJ2-3 gives the full variable domain: DGGITQSPKYLFRKEGQNVTLSCEQNLNHDAMYWYRQDPGQGLRLIYYSQIVNDFQKGDIAEGYSVSREKKESFPLTVTSAQKNPTAFYLCASSIDRDGGATDTQYFGPGTRLTVL.

Written as DNA, the CDR3 is TGTGCCAGCAGCTTAGACAGGGCTGGGGAGCTGTTTTTT. This gives the protein CASSLDRAGELFF. V gene TRBV11-1 combines with J gene TRBJ2-2; tentatively, D is TRBD1 (6 bases). The germline V gene has CDR1 SGHAT and CDR2 FQDESV (reference sequence). Trimming stripped 1 base from V and 8 bases from J, with 8 bases between. The CDR3 sequence is 13 residues long.

The table lists this clone with a count of one. The chain carries TRBV7-2 and TRBJ2-7; D is perhaps TRBD2 (6 bases). CDR1 is SGHTA, CDR2 FQGNSA, per germline. Trimming cost V 5 bases and J 5 bases, with 19 bases left between them. CDR3 length: 15 residues. The CDR3 nucleotides read TGTGCCAGCAGCCTTTGGGACCCGGGGAGGAACGAGCAGTACTTC. Translated: CASSLWDPGRNEQYF.

The chain carries TRBV12-5 and TRBJ1-3, with D maybe TRBD1 (5 bases). The germline V and J ends were trimmed by 0 bases and 0 bases, with 12 bases remaining between them. Germline CDR1 is LGHNT and CDR2 is FRNRAP. CDR3 length equals 17 residues. This CDR3 is CASGLVKGASSGNTIYF. The CDR3 DNA is TGTGCTAGTGGTTTGGTTAAAGGGGCGTCCTCTGGAAACACCATATATTTT.

This chain connects TRBV7-9 to TRBJ1-1; the D gene is possibly TRBD1 (5 bases). Germline V gives CDR1 SEHNR, CDR2 FQNEAQ (reference sequence). V was shortened by 1 base and J by 7 bases, with 13 bases between the two germline ends. The length of the CDR3 is 14 residues. CDR3 protein: CASSLGQGYREAFF. CDR3 bases: TGTGCCAGCAGCTTAGGGCAGGGATACCGTGAAGCTTTCTTT.

Written as DNA, the CDR3 is TGTGCCAGCTCACGAGAGACAGGGGGCCTGGCGAGGACGAACACTGAAGCTTTCTTT. Translating it yields CASSRETGGLARTNTEAFF. The chain employs TRBV18 and TRBJ1-1; 10 positions agree with TRBD1. Germline CDR1 reads KGHSH; CDR2 reads LQKENI. V gave up 4 bases and J gave up 1 base; unmatched junction bases: 15. CDR3 length: 19 residues.

The V and J genes are TRBV7-3 and TRBJ2-7; D not certain. The germline gives CDR1 SGHTA, CDR2 FQGTGA. Between the trimmed V and J ends, which lost 0 bases and 6 bases, there was a span of 6 bases. The CDR3 is 12 amino acids. The CDR3 sequence is CASSLTGSEQYF. The CDR3 DNA is TGTGCCAGCAGCTTAACCGGGTCCGAGCAGTACTTC.

V usage is TRBV7-8 and J usage is TRBJ2-2; no reliable D call. This CDR3 is 14 amino acids long. Germline V CDR1 and CDR2: SGHVS, FQNEAQ. V lost 3 bases and J 1 base, leaving 6 bases between the germline ends. As DNA, the CDR3 is TGTGCCAGCAGCTTTAACAGGAACACCGGGGAGCTGTTTTTT. It codes for CASSFNRNTGELFF.

This clone was counted once. The V and J genes are TRBV5-7 and TRBJ2-7, with 9 nucleotides matching TRBD1. TRBV5-7 is an ORF, and what it does is uncertain. Germline trimming cut 10 bases from V and 5 bases from J; bases unmatched to any gene: 7. The CDR3 extends over 12 amino acids. The chain's CDR3 is CAGPGTGNEQYF. CDR3 in DNA: TGTGCCGGACCCGGGACAGGGAACGAGCAGTACTTC.

As regards this clone: The junction departs from germline at one end; a sequencing error may be responsible. The rearrangement joins TRBV18 to TRBJ2-5; D is perhaps TRBD2 (6 bases). The CDR3 extends over 13 amino acids. CDR1 is KGHSH and CDR2 is LQKENI in the germline V gene. CDR3 region: CASSPPNLSGLHF. In nucleotides, the CDR3 is TGTGCCAGCTCACCACCCAATCTTAGCGGTTTACACTTC.

CDR3 loop: CASSRQTGSYNEQFF. In DNA, the CDR3 is TGTGCCAGCAGCCGCCAGACAGGGTCCTACAATGAGCAGTTCTTC. The chain carries TRBV6-6 and TRBJ2-1; 7 bases map to TRBD1. Unmatched junction bases numbered 6, after V lost 6 bases and J lost 1 base. Germline CDR1 MNHNY, CDR2 SVGAGI (reference sequence). This CDR3 spans 15 amino acids.

This rearrangement joins TRBV5-1 to TRBJ1-2, with D possibly matching TRBD1 (6 bases). Trimming removed 0 bases from V and 6 bases from J, with 12 bases in between. Germline CDR1 SGHRS, CDR2 YFSETQ. The CDR3 covers 14 residues. The CDR3 here is CASSLVFRGDGYTF. DNA for the CDR3: TGCGCCAGCAGCTTGGTCTTCAGGGGAGATGGCTACACCTTC.

V usage is TRBV28 and J usage is TRBJ2-3, with D possibly matching TRBD1 (6 bases). The germline CDR1 and CDR2 sequences are MDHEN and SYDVKM. The ends were cut back, 7 bases at V and 14 bases at J, with 25 bases in the middle. The CDR3 runs 14 residues. The CDR3 bases are TGTGCCAGCACCATCCGGGACACTACCTCTAGTCCGTATTTT. It is translated as CASTIRDTTSSPYF.

Here the CDR3 reads CAGQSGAWAGGGEQFF. DNA for the CDR3: TGTGCCGGCCAATCAGGGGCGTGGGCGGGAGGTGGCGAGCAGTTCTTC. The V call is TRBV21-1, the J call TRBJ2-1; no DNA check was done on the table's D call, TRBD2. TRBV21-1 is reported as a pseudogene. This CDR3 region has 16 residues.